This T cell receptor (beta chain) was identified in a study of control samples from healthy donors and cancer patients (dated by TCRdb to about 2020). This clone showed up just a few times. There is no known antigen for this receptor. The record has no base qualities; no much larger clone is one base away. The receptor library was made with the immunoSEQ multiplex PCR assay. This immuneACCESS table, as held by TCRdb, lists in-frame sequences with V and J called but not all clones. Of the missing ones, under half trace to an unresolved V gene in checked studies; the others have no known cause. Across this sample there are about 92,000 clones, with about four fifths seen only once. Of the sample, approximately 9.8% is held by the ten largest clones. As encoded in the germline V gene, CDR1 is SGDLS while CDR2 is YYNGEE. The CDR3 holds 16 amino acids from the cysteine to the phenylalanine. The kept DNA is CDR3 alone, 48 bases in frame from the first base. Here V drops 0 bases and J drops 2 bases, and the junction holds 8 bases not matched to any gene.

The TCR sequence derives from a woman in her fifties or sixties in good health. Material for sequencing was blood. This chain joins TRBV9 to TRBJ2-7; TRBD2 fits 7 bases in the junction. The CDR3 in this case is CASSVGGGSVPYEQYF. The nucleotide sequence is TGTGCCAGCAGCGTAGGAGGCGGGAGTGTTCCCTACGAGCAGTACTTC.